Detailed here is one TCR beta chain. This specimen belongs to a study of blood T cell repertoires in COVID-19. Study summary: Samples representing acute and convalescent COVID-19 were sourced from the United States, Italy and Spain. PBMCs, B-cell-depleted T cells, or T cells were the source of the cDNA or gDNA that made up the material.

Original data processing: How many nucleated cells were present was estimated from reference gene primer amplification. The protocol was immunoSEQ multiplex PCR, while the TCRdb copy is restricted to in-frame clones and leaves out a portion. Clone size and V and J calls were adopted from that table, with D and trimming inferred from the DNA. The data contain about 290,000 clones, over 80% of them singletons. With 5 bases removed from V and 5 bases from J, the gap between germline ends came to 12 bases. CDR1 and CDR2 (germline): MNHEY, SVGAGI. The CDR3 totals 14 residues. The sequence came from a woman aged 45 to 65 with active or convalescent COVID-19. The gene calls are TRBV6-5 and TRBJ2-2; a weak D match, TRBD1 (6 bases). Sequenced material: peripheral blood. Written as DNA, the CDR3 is TGTGCCAGCAGTAGACAGGATGGGACCGGGGAGCTGTTTTTT. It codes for CASSRQDGTGELFF.